This T cell receptor (beta chain) was identified in a study of T cell responses to AZD1222 COVID-19 vaccine (dated by TCRdb to 2020 to 2023). As for the study more broadly: A total of 230 or so trial participants underwent TCR sequencing, of whom approximately 210 received two doses of AZD1222 and about 26 received two doses of the MenACWY control vaccine. Enrollment into the trials was organized by age into subgroups of 18-55, 56-69 and 70-plus years, and those subgroups contained roughly 150, 30 and 60 TCR-sequenced participants, respectively.

About this clone itself: Its binding antigen is unknown. Qualities for individual bases were not recorded, and no much larger clone is one base off.

Points the paper makes about the study in general: Conclusions about previously exposed vaccinees are limited, since just a handful of AZD1222 recipients were seropositive for SARS-CoV-2 at baseline. Because no day 14 peak-response samples were available, the repertoires could be characterized only after the peak T cell response. Most participants were white British and females outnumbered males, and the authors suggested that clonal diversity may have been underestimated. After two AZD1222 doses, both the breadth and the depth of spike-specific TCRs were significantly higher than at day 0 and than in MenACWY recipients. Vaccine-associated CD4 TCRs spanned the whole spike protein, with dominant responses in regions 160-218 and 743-854. Nearly half of unique spike-specific TCRs reportedly recognized epitopes outside regions mutated in the B.1.351 and B.1.1.7 variants. In the small 56-69-year group, the increase in depth fell short of significance, most likely because of low power.

The CDR3 regions of human TCRbeta chains were subjected to immunosequencing. In the source study's methods: Repertoire TCRs were matched against a reference library of SARS-CoV-2-specific TCRs generated with the MIRA antigen-specificity platform. Breadth was defined as the fraction of unique TCRs that were SARS-CoV-2-associated. Depth was defined as the fraction of total T cells that were SARS-CoV-2-associated. Using the MIRA data, each spike-specific TCR was mapped to the spike region that the TCR reacts to and placed in a CD4 or CD8 class. Log10-transformed breadth and depth values were compared by one-way ANOVA with Sidak's multiple comparisons tests. What TCRdb holds here is the immuneACCESS table cut down to in-frame rearrangements. Part of the clones is not present; checked against another copy, under half of the missing clones reflect an unresolved V gene, and the others are unexplained. Clone size and the V and J calls come from that table; the DNA yielded D and trimming. The sample includes about 120,000 clones, with more than 75% observed a single time. The ten largest account for 3.5% of the sample.

This specimen's time point label, interpreted: about 28 days (+/-7) after the second vaccine dose. AZD1222 recipients whose second dose came at about 4 weeks and those whose second dose came at about 12 weeks were combined into one group, since spike-specific TCR depth and breadth did not differ between the two schedules. Samples from vaccinated people were obtained from the UK trials COV001 and COV002, which included a single-blind randomized controlled phase 2/3 trial of AZD1222 (ChAdOx1 nCoV-19) in healthy adults. Trial participant PBMC samples were collected at day 0 and day 28 after the second dose for TCRbeta chain sequencing. The CDR3 goes from the cysteine to the phenylalanine over 13 residues. Only the CDR3 DNA is retained, 39 bases long and in frame from the first base. The V and J ends are trimmed by 3 bases and 7 bases, leaving 10 bases between them. CDR1 and CDR2, per the germline V gene (reference sequence), are WNHNN and SYGVQD.

The receptor comes from an adult who received the AZD1222 COVID-19 vaccine. The chain links TRBV10-1 with TRBJ2-1; TRBD1 is perhaps the D gene, given 5 matching bases. Sequencing was performed on peripheral blood, taken 28 days after the second AZD1222 dose. The nucleotide sequence reads as follows: TGCGCCAGCAGTGATAGGAAGGGGAATGAGCAGTTCTTC. It encodes CASSDRKGNEQFF.